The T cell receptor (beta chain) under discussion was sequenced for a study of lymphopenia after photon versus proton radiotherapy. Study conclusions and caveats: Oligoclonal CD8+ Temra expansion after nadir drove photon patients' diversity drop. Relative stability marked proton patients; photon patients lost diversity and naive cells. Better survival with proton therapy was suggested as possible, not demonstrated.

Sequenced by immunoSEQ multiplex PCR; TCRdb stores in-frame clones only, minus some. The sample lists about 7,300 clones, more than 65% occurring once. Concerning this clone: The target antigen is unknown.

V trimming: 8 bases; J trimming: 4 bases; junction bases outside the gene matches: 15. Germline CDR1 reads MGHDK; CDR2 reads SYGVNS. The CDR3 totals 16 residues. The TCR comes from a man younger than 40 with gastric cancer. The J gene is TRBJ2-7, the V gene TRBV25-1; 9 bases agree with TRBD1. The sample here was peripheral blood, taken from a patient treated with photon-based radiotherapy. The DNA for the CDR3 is TGTGCCAGCGGATCGATGCCGGGACAGGGTGGATACGAGCAGTACTTC. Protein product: CASGSMPGQGGYEQYF.